Here is one T cell receptor beta chain with its context. Its antigen is currently not known. Base qualities are missing; no much larger clone stands one base away. This sample is part of a study of T cell repertoires in cytomegalovirus infection (dated by TCRdb to the late 2010s). Notes on the research overall: The peptide stimulations were aimed at well-studied HLA-B-restricted epitopes as well as recently identified HLA-C-restricted CMV epitopes, whose presentation resists viral immunomodulation. Because public TCR beta signatures pointed to carriage of CMV infection together with the matching HLA type, the HLA type of each donor mattered for the analysis.

Study-wide conclusions, independent of this receptor: In both this cohort and an independent roughly 350-donor cohort, the cumulative frequency of public TCR beta family members distinguished carriers of CMV infection plus the relevant HLA type. The ex vivo response was dominated by HLA-C-restricted CMV-specific TCR beta clonotypes, and the single most frequent clonotype in two of eight donors was supplied by these HLA-C-restricted clonotypes.

Sequenced using an Illumina HiSeq 1500. In TCRdb, the public reads were trimmed at Q25 with fastp and aligned with MiXCR, with productive beta chains retained. For every CDR3 protein sequence, its rows merge into one entry that carries the most common genes and DNA. Counted in this sample were about 340,000 distinct CDR3 sequences; 25% to 30% of them appeared once. Clones ranked in the top ten supply about 20% of the sample. Per the germline V gene, MNHEY is the CDR1 and SVGEGT is the CDR2. V sheds 6 bases and J sheds 0 bases, leaving 14 bases between their ends. Measured from the cysteine to the phenylalanine, the CDR3 is 16 residues long. CDR3 DNA is the only sequence kept; it has 48 bases, read in frame from the first base. The sample's treatment or condition, from its label and the paper: in vitro stimulation with specific CMV peptide epitopes to enrich CMV-specific T cells.

Recombination linked TRBV6-2 or TRBV6-3 to TRBJ1-4; matching of 5 bases hints at TRBD1 as the D gene. The sample here was cultured PBMCs, taken from culture after CMV antigen stimulation. The sequence was obtained from a human donor in good health (CMV status not recorded). Some clones in this sample may be carry-over from other donors' samples. The CDR3 here reads CASSPGPATTNEKLFF. The DNA is TGTGCCAGCAGCCCGGGACCGGCGACAACTAATGAAAAACTGTTTTTT.